These T cell receptor beta chains were read from a single sample in a study of CD8 T cells in ankylosing spondylitis. One entry per CDR3 protein, called by TCRdb with MiXCR from the 5' RACE reads. The table has around 330,000 distinct CDR3 sequences, 11% seen once. Source material: blood, either unsorted or a sorted T cell fraction (not recorded which). All receptors derive from a female donor with ankylosing spondylitis or in good health (not recorded which). Each CDR3 is given with its conserved first and last residue. A D gene is named only where the DNA matches it firmly. For some rows the clone size is stated as once, few or many, or as a class when expanded; others skip it.

v_call: TRBV5-1
d_call: TRBD1
j_call: TRBJ1-1
clone_size: few
cdr3_aa: CASSVPGGAGTEAFF
cdr3_nt: TGCGCCAGCAGCGTACCAGGGGGGGCCGGCACTGAAGCTTTCTTT

v_call: TRBV5-6
d_call: .
j_call: TRBJ1-2
clone_size: many
cdr3_aa: CASSLQIGAPGVGYGYTF
cdr3_nt: TGTGCCAGCAGCTTGCAGATCGGGGCGCCGGGGGTTGGCTATGGCTACACCTTC

v_call: TRBV3-1
d_call: .
j_call: TRBJ2-7
clone_size: .
cdr3_aa: CASCLQGGVPGEQYF
cdr3_nt: TGTGCCAGCTGCCTTCAAGGAGGGGTTCCGGGCGAGCAGTACTTC

v_call: TRBV20-1
d_call: TRBD2
j_call: TRBJ2-1
clone_size: many
cdr3_aa: CSSGGGAYNEQFF
cdr3_nt: TGCAGCTCGGGGGGTGGAGCCTACAATGAGCAGTTCTTC

v_call: TRBV29-1
d_call: .
j_call: TRBJ2-7
clone_size: many
cdr3_aa: CSVASGTKSDEQYF
cdr3_nt: TGCAGCGTTGCGTCAGGGACAAAGAGTGACGAGCAGTACTTC

v_call: TRBV5-6
d_call: .
j_call: TRBJ2-2
clone_size: many
cdr3_aa: CASSFGGTNTGELFF
cdr3_nt: TGTGCCAGCAGCTTTGGGGGCACGAACACCGGGGAGCTGTTTTTT

v_call: TRBV2
d_call: .
j_call: TRBJ2-1
clone_size: many
cdr3_aa: CASKRDARNEQFF
cdr3_nt: TGTGCCAGCAAACGGGACGCCAGAAATGAGCAGTTCTTC

v_call: TRBV12-3/TRBV12-4
d_call: .
j_call: TRBJ2-7
clone_size: many
cdr3_aa: CASSLRSGPVGEQYF
cdr3_nt: TGTGCCAGCAGTTTAAGATCCGGGCCGGTGGGTGAGCAGTACTTC

v_call: TRBV20-1
d_call: .
j_call: TRBJ2-1
clone_size: .
cdr3_aa: CSAQGGGAGLEFF
cdr3_nt: TGCAGTGCTCAGGGGGGGGGGGCCGGCTTGGAGTTCTTC

v_call: TRBV4-1
d_call: TRBD1
j_call: TRBJ1-4
clone_size: .
cdr3_aa: CASSLSGTGGEKLFF
cdr3_nt: TGCGCCAGCAGCCTATCCGGGACAGGGGGAGAAAAACTGTTTTTT

v_call: TRBV7-2
d_call: TRBD2
j_call: TRBJ2-1
clone_size: .
cdr3_aa: CASSLAGTSKGNEQFF
cdr3_nt: TGTGCCAGCAGCCTTGCGGGGACTAGTAAGGGGAATGAGCAGTTCTTC

v_call: TRBV20-1
d_call: .
j_call: TRBJ2-1
clone_size: .
cdr3_aa: CSARDTESYNEQFF
cdr3_nt: TGCAGTGCTAGAGATACAGAAAGCTACAATGAGCAGTTCTTC

v_call: TRBV20-1
d_call: .
j_call: TRBJ2-1
clone_size: many
cdr3_aa: CSARGQLVRNEQFF
cdr3_nt: TGCAGTGCCCGAGGGCAGTTAGTTCGGAATGAGCAGTTCTTC

v_call: TRBV14
d_call: TRBD1
j_call: TRBJ2-2
clone_size: few
cdr3_aa: CASSPRDREGTGELFF
cdr3_nt: TGTGCCAGCAGCCCCCGGGACAGGGAGGGCACCGGGGAGCTGTTTTTT

v_call: TRBV20-1
d_call: .
j_call: TRBJ2-5
clone_size: many
cdr3_aa: CSGKSGTDQETQYF
cdr3_nt: TGCAGTGGGAAAAGCGGGACAGACCAAGAGACCCAGTACTTC

v_call: TRBV12-3/TRBV12-4
d_call: TRBD2
j_call: TRBJ2-3
clone_size: many
cdr3_aa: CASRLVSGGTTDTQYF
cdr3_nt: TGTGCCAGCAGACTGGTCTCGGGAGGAACCACAGATACGCAGTATTTT